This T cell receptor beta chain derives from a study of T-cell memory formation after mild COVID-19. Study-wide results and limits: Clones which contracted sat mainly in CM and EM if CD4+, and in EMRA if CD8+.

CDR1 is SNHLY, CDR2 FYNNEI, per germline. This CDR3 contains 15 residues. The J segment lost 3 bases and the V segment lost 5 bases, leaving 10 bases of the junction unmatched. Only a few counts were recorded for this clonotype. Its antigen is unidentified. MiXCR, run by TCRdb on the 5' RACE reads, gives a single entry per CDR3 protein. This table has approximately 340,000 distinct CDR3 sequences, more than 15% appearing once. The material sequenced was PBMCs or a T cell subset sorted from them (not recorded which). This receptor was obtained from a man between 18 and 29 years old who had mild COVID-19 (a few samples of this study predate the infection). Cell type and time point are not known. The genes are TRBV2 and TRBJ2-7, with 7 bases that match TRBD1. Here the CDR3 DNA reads TGTGCCAGCAGTCTTGACAGGGCTTCCATCTACGAGCAGTACTTC. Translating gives CASSLDRASIYEQYF. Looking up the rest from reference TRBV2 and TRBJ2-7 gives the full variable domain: EPEVTQTPSHQVTQMGQEVILRCVPISNHLYFYWYRQILGQKVEFLVSFYNNEISEKSEIFDDQFSVERPDGSNFTLKIRSTKLEDSAMYFCASSLDRASIYEQYFGPGTRLTVT.